These 10 T cell receptor beta chains were all obtained from the same sample, sequenced in a study of T-cell reconstitution after alpha-beta-depleted transplantation in children. The authors prepared the TCRbeta library with unique molecular identifiers. Each CDR3 protein is one row after TCRdb ran MiXCR on the PCR reads. The table includes 100,000 to 130,000 distinct CDR3 sequences, roughly 6.1% detected once. Sequences were derived from PBMCs, mostly from graft donor cells, sampled 360 days after TCRalphabeta/CD19-depleted stem cell transplant. The source of these receptors is a male patient under 10 years old who had a stem cell transplant for acute lymphoblastic leukemia, so the T cells may come from the graft donor.

This clonotype was recorded many times. The chain uses TRBV5-1 and TRBJ2-1; 8 bases match TRBD2. J gave up 5 bases and V 4 bases, and 11 bases lay outside the gene matches. Per the germline V gene, CDR1 is SGHRS and CDR2 is YFSETQ. This CDR3 has 16 amino acids. CDR3 coding DNA: TGCGCCAGCAGCCCGATTTTGAGCGGGGGTAACAATGAGCAGTTCTTC. Its protein product is CASSPILSGGNNEQFF.

In its sample, this clonotype was seen a few times. The J gene is TRBJ1-5, the V gene TRBV27; D gene uncertain. The length of the CDR3 is 13 residues. V was trimmed by 6 bases and J by 3 bases, leaving 9 bases between them. The germline V gene encodes CDR1 MNHEY and CDR2 SMNVEV (reference sequence). The CDR3 DNA reads as TGTGCCAGCAGCCGGGTCGCCAATCAGCCCCAGCATTTT. As protein: CASSRVANQPQHF.

The V and J genes are TRBV4-3 and TRBJ2-1; D tentatively fits TRBD1 or TRBD2 (5 bases each). Trimming cost V 0 bases and J 3 bases, with 12 bases left between them. The CDR3 spans 16 residues. Germline loops: CDR1 LGHNA, CDR2 YSLEER. The CDR3 loop reads CASSQDAGAVYNEQFF. CDR3 bases: TGCGCCAGCAGCCAAGATGCCGGGGCGGTCTACAATGAGCAGTTCTTC.

This clonotype has at least ten counts. The rearrangement uses TRBV7-9 and TRBJ2-7; weak D call: TRBD1 (6 bases). Trimming left V 5 bases short and J 3 bases short, with 14 bases between. The germline V gene has CDR1 SEHNR and CDR2 FQNEAQ (reference sequence). The CDR3 contains 14 residues. The CDR3 region has the DNA TGTGCCAGCAGCGGAGCAGGGGATCTCTACGAGCAGTACTTC. Its protein is CASSGAGDLYEQYF.

This clonotype occurred many times. V and J are TRBV24-1 and TRBJ2-2; D gene unclear. The CDR3 runs to 14 residues. V shed 3 bases and J shed 7 bases, with 11 bases lying between them. Germline loops: CDR1 KGHDR, CDR2 SFDVKD. The CDR3 loop reads CATSDPWLDGELFF. The CDR3 DNA follows: TGTGCCACCAGTGATCCATGGCTGGACGGGGAGCTGTTTTTT.

The rearrangement joins TRBV9 to TRBJ2-7; tentative D call: TRBD2 (6 bases). Per germline, CDR1 SGDLS and CDR2 YYNGEE. The length of the CDR3 is 17 residues. V gave up 3 bases and J gave up 1 base, with 20 bases separating them. For the CDR3, the DNA is TGTGCCAGCAGCGCAACCCCCGTGGGACTCGAATCCTACGAGCAGTACTTC. The encoded protein is CASSATPVGLESYEQYF.

This clonotype was detected ten times or more. The chain has TRBV18 and TRBJ2-7; 7 nucleotides agree with TRBD1. With V trimmed by 6 bases and J by 3 bases, 11 bases remained unmatched. Germline V lookup: CDR1 KGHSH, CDR2 LQKENI. The CDR3 length is 15 residues. The CDR3 DNA reads TGTGCCAGCTCGCCCGACAGGGAGCCCAACTACGAGCAGTACTTC. Encoded protein: CASSPDREPNYEQYF.

This clonotype showed up many times. The rearrangement uses TRBV7-9 and TRBJ2-1, with 9 bases identical to TRBD2. Germline CDR1 is SEHNR and CDR2 is FQNEAQ (reference sequence). The CDR3 spans 15 residues. V shed 0 bases, J shed 7 bases, and the junction held 4 bases outside the gene matches. CDR3 nucleotides: TGTGCCAGCAGCTTAGCGCTAGCGGGGAGTAATGAGCAGTTCTTC. As protein: CASSLALAGSNEQFF.

J is TRBJ1-6 and V is TRBV10-3; maybe TRBD1 (6 bases). Germline CDR1 and CDR2: ENHRY and SYGVKD. This CDR3 has 14 amino acids. Trimming stripped 7 bases from V and 9 bases from J, with 16 bases between. The CDR3 spells CAIKPTGPTSPLHF. In DNA, the CDR3 is TGTGCCATCAAACCAACAGGGCCAACTTCACCCCTCCACTTT.

In its sample, this clonotype was seen many times. DNA for the CDR3: TGCGCCAGCAGCCTTGAGGGCTCCCCTTCCTACGAGCAGTACTTC. Translated, it gives CASSLEGSPSYEQYF. This chain uses TRBV4-1 with TRBJ2-7, with TRBD2 as a possible D gene (5 bases). The V end was cut by 4 bases, the J end by 1 base, with 14 bases between. This CDR3 is 15 amino acids long. CDR1 is MGHRA, CDR2 YSYEKL, per germline.